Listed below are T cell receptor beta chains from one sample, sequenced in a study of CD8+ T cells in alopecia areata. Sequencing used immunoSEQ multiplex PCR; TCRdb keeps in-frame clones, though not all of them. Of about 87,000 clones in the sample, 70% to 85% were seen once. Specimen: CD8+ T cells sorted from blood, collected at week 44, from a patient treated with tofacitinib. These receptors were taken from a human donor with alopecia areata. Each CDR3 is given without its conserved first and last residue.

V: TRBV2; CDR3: ARDMDERGNTEAF
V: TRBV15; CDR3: ATSRARDRGNEQY
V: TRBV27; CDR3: ASSFSSASTDTQY
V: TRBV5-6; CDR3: ASSTTSVEQY
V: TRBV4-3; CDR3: ASSQRTGGGGANALT
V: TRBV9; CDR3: ASSVGDRDTQY
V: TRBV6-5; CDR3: ASSYSSTGANTEAF
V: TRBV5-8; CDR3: ANRLTAGNTGELF
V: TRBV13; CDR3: ASSLGRSPYGYT
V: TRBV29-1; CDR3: SVEEPGAPTGLF
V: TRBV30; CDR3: AWSEGGSEAF
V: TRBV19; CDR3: ASSFDGYT
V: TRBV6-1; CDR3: ASSEETADIYEQY
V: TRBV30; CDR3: AWSVLGTGELF
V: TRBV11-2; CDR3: ASTYGGEQF
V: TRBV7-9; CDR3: ASSQRDGSGGFYNEQF
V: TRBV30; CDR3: AWSQHGTRAEQF
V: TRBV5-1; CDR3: ASSGETGYSTDTQY
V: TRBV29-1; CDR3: SGYACWAYNEQF
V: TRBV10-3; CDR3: AISVMGQPAMNTEAF
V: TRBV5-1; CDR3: ASRAGGTYEQY
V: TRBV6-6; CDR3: ASTDMKTGRAEAF
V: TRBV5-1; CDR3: ASGPSGWGTDTQY
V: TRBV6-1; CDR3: ASRGGRASNQPQH
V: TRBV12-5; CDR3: ASGFPGVNQPQH
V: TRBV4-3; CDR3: ASSQVALRNSPLH
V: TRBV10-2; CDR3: ASSESLAKNIQY
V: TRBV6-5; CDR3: ASSGGGSYEQY
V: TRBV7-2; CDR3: ASSAGTNIIEQF
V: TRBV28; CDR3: ASSFGGDGSE
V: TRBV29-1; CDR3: SVEESTSYGYT
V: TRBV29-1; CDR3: SVGPGQGSGELF
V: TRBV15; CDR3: ATSGGQWSNQPQH
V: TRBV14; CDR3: ASSQGPQPQH
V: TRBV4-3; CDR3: ASAPGQTSYNEQF
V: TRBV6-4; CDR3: ASSYGDSSYEQY
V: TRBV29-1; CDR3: SVEGGDATNEKLF
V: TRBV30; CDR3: AWSNNEQF
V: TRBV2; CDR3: ASSDGGMNTEAF
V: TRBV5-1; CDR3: ASSFPTEQGTDTQY
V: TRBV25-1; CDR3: ASSAGGTSTDTQY
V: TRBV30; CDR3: AWRGGDEKLF
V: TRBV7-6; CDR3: ASSLDPYKPYEQY
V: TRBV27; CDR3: ASSSGTHYGYT
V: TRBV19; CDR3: ASSWTENTGELF
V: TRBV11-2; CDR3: ASSQGWGPYEQY
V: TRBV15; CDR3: ATSRDLGGAGTDTQY
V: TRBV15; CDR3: ATSREGVNYGYT
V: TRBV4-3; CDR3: ASSQVPDRGTGELF
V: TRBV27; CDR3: ASSYQLRDRENEQF
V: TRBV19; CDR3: ASSMDRNQPQH
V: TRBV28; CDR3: ASDGRGQETQY
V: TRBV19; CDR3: ASSIGLALSSYNEQF
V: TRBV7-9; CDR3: ASSLGGPYEQY